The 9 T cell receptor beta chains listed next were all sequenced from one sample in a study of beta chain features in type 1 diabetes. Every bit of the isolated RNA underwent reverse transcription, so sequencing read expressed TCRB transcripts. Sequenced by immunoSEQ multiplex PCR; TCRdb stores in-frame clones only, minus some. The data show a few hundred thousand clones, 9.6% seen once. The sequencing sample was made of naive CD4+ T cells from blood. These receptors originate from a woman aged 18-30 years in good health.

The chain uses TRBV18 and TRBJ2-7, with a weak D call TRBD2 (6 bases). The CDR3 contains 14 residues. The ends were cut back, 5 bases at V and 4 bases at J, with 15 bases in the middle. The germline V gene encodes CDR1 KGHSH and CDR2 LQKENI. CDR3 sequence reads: CASSSRGDLYEQYF. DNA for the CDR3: TGTGCCAGCTCAAGCCGCGGGGATTTATACGAGCAGTACTTC.

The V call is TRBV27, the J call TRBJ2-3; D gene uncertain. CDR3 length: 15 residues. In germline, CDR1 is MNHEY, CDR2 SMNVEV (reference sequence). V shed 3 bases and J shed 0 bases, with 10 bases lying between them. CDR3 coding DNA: TGTGCCAGCAGTTTTGTGGCGGCTAGCACAGATACGCAGTATTTT. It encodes CASSFVAASTDTQYF.

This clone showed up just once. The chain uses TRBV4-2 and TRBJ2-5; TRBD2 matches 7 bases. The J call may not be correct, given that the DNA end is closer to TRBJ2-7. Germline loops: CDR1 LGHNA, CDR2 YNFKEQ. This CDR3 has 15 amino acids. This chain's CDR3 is CASSQTSSSSYEQYF. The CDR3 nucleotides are TGTGCCAGCAGCCAGACTAGCTCTAGCTCCTACGAGCAGTACTTC.

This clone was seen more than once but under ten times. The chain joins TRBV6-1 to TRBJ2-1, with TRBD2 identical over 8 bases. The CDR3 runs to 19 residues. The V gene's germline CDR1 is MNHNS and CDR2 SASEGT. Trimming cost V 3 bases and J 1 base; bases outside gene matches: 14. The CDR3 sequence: CASSDRFSTSGRSYNEQFF. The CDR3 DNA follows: TGTGCCAGCAGTGACCGGTTTAGTACTAGCGGAAGATCCTACAATGAGCAGTTCTTC.

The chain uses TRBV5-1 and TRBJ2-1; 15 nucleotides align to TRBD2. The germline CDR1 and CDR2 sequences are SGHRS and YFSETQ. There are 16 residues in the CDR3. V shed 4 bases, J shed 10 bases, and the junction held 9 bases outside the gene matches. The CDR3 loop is CASSPRTSGGVGEQFF. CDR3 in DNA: TGCGCCAGCAGCCCGCGGACTAGCGGGGGGGTCGGAGAGCAGTTCTTC.

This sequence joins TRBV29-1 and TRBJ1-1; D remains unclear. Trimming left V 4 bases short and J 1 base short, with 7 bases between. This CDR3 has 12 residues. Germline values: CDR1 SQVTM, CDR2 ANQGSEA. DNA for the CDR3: TGCAGCGTTGCACACCAGAACACTGAAGCTTTCTTT. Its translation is CSVAHQNTEAFF. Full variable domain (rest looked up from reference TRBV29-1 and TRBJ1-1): SAVISQKPSRDICQRGTSLTIQCQVDSQVTMMFWYRQQPGQSLTLIATANQGSEATYESGFVIDKFPISRPNLTFSTLTVSNMSPEDSSIYLCSVAHQNTEAFFGQGTRLTVV.

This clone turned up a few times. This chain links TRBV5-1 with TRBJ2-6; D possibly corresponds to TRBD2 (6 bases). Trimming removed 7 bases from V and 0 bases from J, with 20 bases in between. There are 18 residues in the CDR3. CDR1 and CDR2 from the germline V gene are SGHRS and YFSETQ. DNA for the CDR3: TGCGCCAGCTCCCCCTCGGGGGTCAGGGTCTCTGGGGCCAACGTCCTGACTTTC. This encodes CASSPSGVRVSGANVLTF. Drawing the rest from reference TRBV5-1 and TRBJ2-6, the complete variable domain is KAGVTQTPRYLIKTRGQQVTLSCSPISGHRSVSWYQQTPGQGLQFLFEYFSETQRNKGNFPGRFSGRQFSNSRSEMNVSTLELGDSALYLCASSPSGVRVSGANVLTFGAGSRLTVL.

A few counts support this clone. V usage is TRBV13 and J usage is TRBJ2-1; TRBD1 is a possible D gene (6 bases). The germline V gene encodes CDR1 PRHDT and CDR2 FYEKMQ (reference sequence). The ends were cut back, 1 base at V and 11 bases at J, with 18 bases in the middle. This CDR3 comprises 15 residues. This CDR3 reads CASSLEGTKGGKQFF. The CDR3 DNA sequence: TGTGCCAGCAGCTTAGAGGGGACAAAAGGTGGGAAGCAGTTCTTC.

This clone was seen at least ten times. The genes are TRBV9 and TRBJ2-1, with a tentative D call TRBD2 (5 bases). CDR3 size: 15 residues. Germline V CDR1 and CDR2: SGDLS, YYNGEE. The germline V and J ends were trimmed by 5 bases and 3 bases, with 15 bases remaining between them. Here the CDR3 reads CASSPTAGDYNEQFF. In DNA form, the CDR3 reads TGTGCCAGCAGTCCAACCGCCGGGGACTACAATGAGCAGTTCTTC.